This T cell receptor beta chain derives from a study of T cell repertoires in cytomegalovirus infection. Across the study: Indications came from public TCR beta signatures; they pointed to CMV infection and to a matching HLA type. Points from the study as a whole: What dominated the ex vivo response were HLA-C-restricted CMV-specific TCR beta clonotypes. Adding up the frequency of public TCR beta families identified people who carried CMV plus the relevant HLA.

Using its own MiXCR run on the reads, TCRdb lists one record per CDR3 protein. The repertoire holds 150,000 to 200,000 distinct CDR3 sequences, with about a sixth as singletons. CDR1 is MNHEY, CDR2 SMNVEV, per germline (reference sequence). The CDR3 is 13 amino acids. V gave up 7 bases and J gave up 3 bases, with 13 bases separating them. This clonotype occurred a few times. Antigen: not known. This TCR was sampled from a human donor in good health (CMV status not recorded). Some clones in this sample may be carry-over from other donors' samples. The chain has TRBV27 and TRBJ2-7, with D perhaps TRBD1 or TRBD2 (5 bases each). Sequencing was performed on CD8+ T cells from PBMCs. The CDR3 nucleotides read TGTGCCAGCACTCCGGGACCCCTCTACGAGCAGTACTTC. Encoded protein: CASTPGPLYEQYF.